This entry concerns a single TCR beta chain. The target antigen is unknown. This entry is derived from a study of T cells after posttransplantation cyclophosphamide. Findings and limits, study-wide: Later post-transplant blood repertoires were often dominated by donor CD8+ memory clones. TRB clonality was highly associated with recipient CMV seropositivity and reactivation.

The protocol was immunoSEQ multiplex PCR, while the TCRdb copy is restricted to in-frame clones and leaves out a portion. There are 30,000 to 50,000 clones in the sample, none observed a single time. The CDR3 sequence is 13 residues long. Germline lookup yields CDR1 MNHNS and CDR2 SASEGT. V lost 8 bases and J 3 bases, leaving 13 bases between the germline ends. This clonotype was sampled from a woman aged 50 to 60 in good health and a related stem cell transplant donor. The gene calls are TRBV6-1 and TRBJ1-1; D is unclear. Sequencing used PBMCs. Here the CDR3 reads CASGRFQDTEAFF. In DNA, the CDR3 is TGTGCCAGCGGCCGTTTTCAGGACACTGAAGCTTTCTTT.